Presented here are 8 T cell receptor beta chains from one specimen sequenced in a study of cytomegalovirus exposure and HLA in healthy donors. The assay was immunoSEQ multiplex PCR, and TCRdb's table has in-frame clones only and misses some. This table holds roughly 150,000 clones, roughly four fifths found once. The source material was PBMCs. The source of these receptors is a man under 40 in good health and CMV-seropositive.

This clone has just a few counts. V and J are TRBV2 and TRBJ2-7; D may be TRBD1 (6 bases). This CDR3 contains 14 residues. CDR1 SNHLY and CDR2 FYNNEI come from the germline V gene. Trimming took off 2 bases at V and 0 bases at J, with 8 bases between the two ends. CDR3 amino acids: CASSEWDTSYEQYF. CDR3 coding DNA: TGTGCCAGCAGTGAATGGGACACCTCCTACGAGCAGTACTTC.

The chain couples TRBV7-9 to TRBJ2-1; 12 bases are a match to TRBD2. This CDR3 is built from 15 residues. The germline V gene has CDR1 SEHNR and CDR2 FQNEAQ (reference sequence). Germline trimming cut 5 bases from V and 8 bases from J; bases unmatched to any gene: 7. Written as DNA, the CDR3 is TGTGCCAGCAGCCCTAGCGGGGGGGCTATGGATGAGCAGTTCTTC. It encodes CASSPSGGAMDEQFF.

The J gene is TRBJ1-2, the V gene TRBV7-2; 8 bases agree with TRBD1. Germline CDR1 SGHTA, CDR2 FQGNSA. With 5 bases clipped from V and 2 bases from J, the junction kept 10 bases outside the gene matches. CDR3 length equals 16 residues. The CDR3 coding sequence is TGTGCCAGCAGCCTTAGGACTGGACAGGGAAACTATGGCTACACCTTC. It codes for CASSLRTGQGNYGYTF.

The chain links TRBV19 to TRBJ1-1; possibly TRBD1 for D (6 bases). V was trimmed by 4 bases and J by 1 base, leaving 7 bases between them. Germline assignment: CDR1 LNHDA and CDR2 SQIVND (reference sequence). There are 13 residues in the CDR3. In nucleotides, the CDR3 is TGTGCCAGTAGTAAGACAGGGAACACTGAAGCTTTCTTT. Translation gives CASSKTGNTEAFF.

The chain couples TRBV6-6 to TRBJ1-2; perhaps TRBD1 as D (5 bases). The germline V gene encodes CDR1 MNHNY and CDR2 SVGAGI (reference sequence). Trimming removed 2 bases from V and 8 bases from J, with 12 bases in between. CDR3 length: 13 amino acids. The chain's CDR3 is CASSYGQGQGYTF. CDR3 sequence (DNA): TGTGCCAGCAGTTACGGCCAGGGCCAGGGCTACACCTTC.

This clone showed up just a few times. The chain combines TRBV27 with TRBJ2-3; TRBD2 agrees at 10 bases. The CDR3 has 16 amino acids. Per germline, CDR1 MNHEY and CDR2 SMNVEV (reference sequence). After removal of 6 bases from V and 2 bases from J, the junction contained 8 bases not matched to a gene. CDR3 loop: CASRFLAGALTDTQYF. The CDR3 coding sequence is TGTGCCAGCAGATTCCTAGCGGGGGCCCTCACAGATACGCAGTATTTT.

This chain links TRBV27 with TRBJ2-3; the match to TRBD1 covers 7 bases. From germline, CDR1 is MNHEY and CDR2 SMNVEV (reference sequence). With V trimmed by 6 bases and J by 1 base, 7 bases remained unmatched. This CDR3 is built from 15 residues. This CDR3 is CASSKGALGTDTQYF. CDR3 sequence (DNA): TGTGCCAGCAGCAAGGGGGCGCTGGGCACAGATACGCAGTATTTT.

This clone is labeled medium-sized. This rearrangement joins TRBV11-2 to TRBJ1-4; D uncertain. This CDR3 has 12 amino acids. Trimming left V 5 bases short and J 8 bases short, with 9 bases between. Per the germline V gene, CDR1 is SGHAT and CDR2 is FQNNGV. CDR3 DNA sequence: TGTGCCAGCAGCCACCCGGGAGAAAAACTGTTTTTT. Translated: CASSHPGEKLFF.